These T cell receptor beta chains were read from a single sample in a study of molecular identifiers for immune sequencing clone quantification. TCRdb re-called the PCR reads with MiXCR, one entry per CDR3 protein. The sample includes under 600,000 distinct CDR3 sequences, over 20% seen only once; the top ten take about 0.78%. Material: naive CD8+ T cells from blood, with Jurkat cell RNA spiked in. These receptors came from a human donor in good health. Some libraries in this study had Jurkat cell RNA spiked in. Each CDR3 is given with its conserved first and last residue. The order of the fields is J gene, V gene, D gene, clone size, CDR3 protein, CDR3 DNA. D genes are given only for firm matches. The size field is filled for only some rows; it gives once, few, many or a size class.

>TRBJ1-5|TRBV19|NA|NA
CASSYYGSNRPQHF
TGTGCCAGTAGTTATTACGGTAGCAATCGGCCCCAGCATTTT
>TRBJ2-3|TRBV7-2|TRBD2|many
CASSSRLAGGADTQYF
TGTGCCAGCAGTTCCCGACTAGCGGGGGGGGCAGATACGCAGTATTTT
>TRBJ1-4|TRBV29-1|NA|many
CSVVTADANEKLFF
TGCAGCGTTGTGACAGCGGACGCAAATGAAAAACTGTTTTTT
>TRBJ1-1|TRBV19|NA|many
CASSIGNTEAFF
TGTGCCAGTAGTATAGGGAACACTGAAGCTTTCTTT
>TRBJ1-1|TRBV29-1|NA|many
CSGESMNTEAFF
TGCAGCGGAGAGTCCATGAACACTGAAGCTTTCTTT
>TRBJ1-5|TRBV19|NA|few
CASSTLSGGAYQPQHF
TGTGCCAGTAGTACCCTTTCCGGGGGCGCATATCAGCCCCAGCATTTT
>TRBJ1-2|TRBV4-1|NA|many
CASSQDGGYYGYTF
TGCGCCAGCAGCCAAGATGGAGGGTACTATGGCTACACCTTC
>TRBJ2-7|TRBV7-9|TRBD1|NA
CASSSTGTGLGEQYF
TGTGCCAGCAGCTCCACCGGGACAGGGTTAGGCGAGCAGTACTTC
>TRBJ2-1|TRBV5-6|NA|NA
CASGPPYNEQFF
TGTGCCAGCGGCCCCCCCTACAATGAGCAGTTCTTC
>TRBJ1-2|TRBV7-2|NA|NA
CASSLEADPYGYTF
TGTGCCAGCAGCTTAGAGGCGGACCCCTATGGCTACACCTTC
>TRBJ2-7|TRBV13|NA|NA
CASSTTTGYEQYF
TGTGCCAGCAGCACAACGACAGGCTACGAGCAGTACTTC
>TRBJ2-3|TRBV7-2|TRBD2|many
CASSFSGGAYSDTQYF
TGTGCCAGCAGCTTTAGCGGGGGGGCCTATTCAGATACGCAGTATTTT
>TRBJ2-5|TRBV12-3/TRBV12-4|NA|many
CASSSLAFPETQYF
TGTGCCAGCAGCAGTCTAGCATTCCCAGAGACCCAGTACTTC
>TRBJ2-7|TRBV4-3|TRBD2|few
CASSQNPSSGGNEQYF
TGCGCCAGCAGCCAAAATCCATCCAGCGGGGGTAACGAGCAGTACTTC
>TRBJ1-4|TRBV9|NA|once
CASGGNVDSFSEKLFF
TGTGCCAGCGGCGGGAATGTGGACAGCTTTTCTGAAAAACTGTTTTTT
>TRBJ2-6|TRBV29-1|NA|many
CSTLDSSGANVLTF
TGCAGCACCTTGGACTCCTCTGGGGCCAACGTCCTGACTTTC
>TRBJ2-3|TRBV2|NA|many
CASNNRYTDTQYF
TGTGCCAGCAATAACAGATACACAGATACGCAGTATTTT
>TRBJ2-3|TRBV7-9|NA|many
CASEGFSDTQYF
TGTGCCAGCGAGGGTTTTTCAGATACGCAGTATTTT
>TRBJ2-7|TRBV13|NA|many
CASSLGQAPLYEQYF
TGTGCCAGCAGCTTAGGCCAGGCCCCGTTATACGAGCAGTACTTC
>TRBJ1-1|TRBV10-3|NA|NA
CAISEMKNTEAFF
TGTGCCATCAGTGAGATGAAGAACACTGAAGCTTTCTTT
>TRBJ2-3|TRBV4-2|TRBD2|many
CASSQDVFLAGGPDTQYF
TGTGCCAGCAGCCAAGATGTATTTCTAGCGGGAGGCCCAGATACGCAGTATTTT
>TRBJ2-3|TRBV7-3|NA|many
CASSLDSPTDTQYF
TGTGCCAGCAGCTTGGACAGCCCCACAGATACGCAGTATTTT
>TRBJ1-5|TRBV12-3/TRBV12-4|NA|few
CASSAPGPQHF
TGTGCCAGCAGTGCTCCGGGGCCCCAGCATTTT
>TRBJ1-2|TRBV6-5|NA|NA
CASSYVSNYGYTF
TGTGCCAGCAGTTACGTCTCTAACTATGGCTACACCTTC
>TRBJ2-3|TRBV19|NA|few
CAVSGGSSTDTQYF
TGTGCCGTAAGCGGAGGTTCTAGCACAGATACGCAGTATTTT
>TRBJ2-7|TRBV11-1|NA|NA
CASSLGTGGFYEQYF
TGTGCCAGCAGCTTGGGGACTGGCGGGTTCTACGAGCAGTACTTC
>TRBJ2-3|TRBV7-2|NA|many
CASSGGNGGGTQYF
TGTGCCAGCTCCGGCGGGAATGGAGGGGGTACGCAGTATTTT
>TRBJ2-7|TRBV18|TRBD2|NA
CASSPPGSGSLHSYEQYF
TGTGCCAGCTCACCACCGGGTAGCGGGAGCCTCCACTCCTACGAGCAGTACTTC
>TRBJ2-3|TRBV7-9|TRBD2|NA
CASSLGTSDLDTQYF
TGTGCCAGCAGCTTAGGGACTAGTGATTTGGATACGCAGTATTTT
>TRBJ2-7|TRBV5-3|TRBD1|few
CASSPWYRGYEQYF
TGTGCCAGCAGCCCTTGGTACAGGGGCTACGAGCAGTACTTC
>TRBJ1-1|TRBV15|NA|NA
CATSYRTANTEAFF
TGTGCCACCAGCTATCGGACTGCGAACACTGAAGCTTTCTTT
>TRBJ1-1|TRBV6-2/TRBV6-3|NA|few
CASSYPADSNTEAFF
TGTGCCAGCAGTTACCCTGCTGACAGTAACACTGAAGCTTTCTTT
>TRBJ2-5|TRBV12-3/TRBV12-4|NA|few
CASSLNIGGGLSGETQYF
TGTGCCAGCAGTTTAAATATTGGGGGGGGCCTCTCCGGTGAGACCCAGTACTTC
>TRBJ2-3|TRBV4-3|NA|few
CASSQDVLDMQYF
TGCGCCAGCAGCCAAGATGTTCTGGATATGCAGTATTTT
>TRBJ2-7|TRBV5-4|TRBD2|many
CASRMTSGGAGEQYF
TGTGCCAGCAGAATGACTAGCGGGGGGGCTGGTGAGCAGTACTTC
>TRBJ1-4|TRBV6-5|NA|many
CASSYSPQNEKLFF
TGTGCCAGCAGTTACTCCCCCCAGAATGAAAAACTGTTTTTT
>TRBJ2-7|TRBV6-5|NA|few
CATRSGWTYEQYF
TGTGCCACGCGGAGCGGGTGGACCTACGAGCAGTACTTC
>TRBJ2-7|TRBV29-1|NA|many
CSVEDPAGAGDEQYF
TGCAGCGTTGAAGATCCGGCAGGGGCCGGGGACGAGCAGTACTTC
>TRBJ1-1|TRBV7-8|NA|many
CASSTEQGNTEAFF
TGTGCCAGCAGCACCGAACAGGGGAACACTGAAGCTTTCTTT
>TRBJ2-5|TRBV11-2|TRBD1|few
CASSSRTGLETQYF
TGTGCCAGCAGCTCGAGGACAGGGCTCGAGACCCAGTACTTC
>TRBJ2-7|TRBV7-9|TRBD2|NA
CASSQGLAGVLYEQYF
TGTGCCAGCAGCCAGGGACTAGCGGGAGTATTATACGAGCAGTACTTC
>TRBJ1-1|TRBV9|TRBD1|many
CASSVGQTPMNTEAFF
TGTGCCAGCAGCGTGGGACAGACCCCGATGAACACTGAAGCTTTCTTT
>TRBJ2-3|TRBV7-9|TRBD1|many
CASSSRTGQTSTDTQYF
TGTGCCAGCAGCTCCCGGACAGGGCAAACTAGCACAGATACGCAGTATTTT
>TRBJ2-3|TRBV30|NA|NA
CAWSRDSSTDTQYF
TGTGCCTGGAGTAGGGATTCTAGCACAGATACGCAGTATTTT
>TRBJ1-2|TRBV12-3/TRBV12-4|NA|NA
CASSPRDKFYGYTF
TGTGCCAGCAGTCCGAGGGACAAATTCTATGGCTACACCTTC
>TRBJ1-1|TRBV25-1|NA|many
CASSERRTFF
TGTGCCAGCAGTGAACGCAGGACTTTCTTT
>TRBJ2-7|TRBV30|NA|many
CAWSIGGYEQYF
TGTGCCTGGAGTATCGGGGGCTACGAGCAGTACTTC